These 9 T cell receptor beta chains came from one sample sequenced in a study of blood T cell repertoires in COVID-19. Method: immunoSEQ multiplex PCR; TCRdb's copy keeps in-frame clones and lacks some. The table lists roughly 410,000 clones, around 91% of them singletons. Sequencing was performed on peripheral blood. Receptors were obtained from a woman between 35 and 50 years old with COVID-19, enrolled during active disease.

The V and J genes are TRBV7-3 and TRBJ2-1; D is perhaps TRBD2 (6 bases). V was clipped by 4 bases and J by 8 bases, with 15 bases between them. This CDR3 has 14 residues. In germline, CDR1 is SGHTA, CDR2 FQGTGA. The CDR3 reads CASSWRGGLYEQFF. DNA of the CDR3: TGTGCCAGCAGCTGGAGGGGCGGGCTGTATGAGCAGTTCTTC.

The rearrangement links TRBV15 to TRBJ2-1; no firm D call. The CDR3 covers 14 residues. Per the germline V gene, CDR1 is LNHNV and CDR2 is YYDKDF (reference sequence). With 2 bases removed from V and 5 bases from J, the gap between germline ends came to 10 bases. The CDR3 sequence: CATSRTTVDNEQFF. The CDR3, as DNA: TGTGCCACCAGCAGAACCACGGTGGACAATGAGCAGTTCTTC.

V gene TRBV6-2 or TRBV6-3 combines with J gene TRBJ2-2, with 10 nucleotides matching TRBD2. Germline V gives CDR1 MNHEY, CDR2 SVGEGT. The trim removed 5 bases at V and 1 base at J, leaving 7 bases unmatched. The CDR3 is 17 residues long. The CDR3 DNA follows: TGTGCCAGCAGTCCCCAGAGACTAGCGGGGAACACCGGGGAGCTGTTTTTT. The encoded protein is CASSPQRLAGNTGELFF.

A few counts support this clone. The chain uses TRBV15 and TRBJ1-4; TRBD1 might be the D (5 bases). From germline, CDR1 is LNHNV and CDR2 YYDKDF (reference sequence). The CDR3 is 17 amino acids. With 2 bases removed from V and 4 bases from J, the gap between germline ends came to 17 bases. The CDR3 loop reads CATSRRQGWAFNEKLFF. For the CDR3, the DNA is TGTGCCACCAGCAGAAGGCAGGGATGGGCCTTTAATGAAAAACTGTTTTTT.

The chain combines TRBV7-3 with TRBJ2-5, with TRBD1 identical over 8 bases. Germline loops: CDR1 SGHTA, CDR2 FQGTGA. The CDR3 is 14 residues long. The V segment lost 5 bases and the J segment 2 bases; nucleotides outside the gene matches: 4. The DNA of the CDR3 is TGTGCCAGCAGCCTTCAGGGGGCACAAGAGACCCAGTACTTC. It translates to CASSLQGAQETQYF.

The V gene is TRBV27, the J gene TRBJ2-3; D remains unclear. Germline CDR1 MNHEY, CDR2 SMNVEV (reference sequence). Trimming shortened V by 4 bases and J by 2 bases, and 4 bases separated the two germline ends. CDR3 size: 12 residues. The CDR3 here is CASSSFTDTQYF. The CDR3 DNA follows: TGTGCCAGCAGTTCCTTCACAGATACGCAGTATTTT.

This chain links TRBV4-3 with TRBJ1-4; D gene unclear. This CDR3 spans 12 amino acids. From germline, CDR1 is LGHNA and CDR2 YSLEER. Trimming left V 4 bases short and J 6 bases short, with 6 bases between. CDR3 sequence reads: CASSLDYEKLFF. CDR3 nucleotides: TGCGCCAGCAGCCTAGACTATGAAAAACTGTTTTTT.

The chain has TRBV7-2 and TRBJ2-7; D is unclear. V was clipped by 1 base and J by 0 bases, with 10 bases between them. Germline-derived CDR1 and CDR2 are SGHTA and FQGNSA. CDR3 length: 15 residues. CDR3 protein: CASSLEAILSYEQYF. The CDR3 DNA follows: TGTGCCAGCAGCTTAGAAGCAATTCTCTCCTACGAGCAGTACTTC.

The chain joins TRBV30 to TRBJ1-2; D remains unclear. Trimming removed 2 bases at V and 5 bases at J, with 9 bases between. CDR3 length: 12 residues. Looked up from germline, CDR1 is GTSNPN and CDR2 is SVGIG (reference sequence). The CDR3 loop is CAWSRGSYGYTF. CDR3 nucleotide sequence: TGTGCCTGGAGTCGAGGTTCTTATGGCTACACCTTC.